This TCR beta chain was retrieved from a study of response to subunit inactivated influenza vaccine. CDR3 length equals 12 residues. The trim removed 5 bases at V and 2 bases at J, leaving 2 bases unmatched. Germline V CDR1 and CDR2: DFQATT, SNEGSKA (reference sequence). In TCRdb, the RT-PCR reads were re-called with MiXCR into one record per CDR3 protein. The sample has 610,000 or so distinct CDR3 sequences; approximately 15% are singletons. Findings and limits, study-wide: Authors suggested seasonal influenza vaccinations each recruit few new T cells.

Turning to this clonotype: The target antigen is unknown.

The sequence derives from a middle-aged man who received an inactivated influenza vaccine. Sequenced here: PBMCs from blood, sampled 12 days after vaccination. The gene calls are TRBV20-1 and TRBJ1-2; 7 nucleotides agree with TRBD1. In nucleotides, the CDR3 is TGCAGTGCTGAACAGGGGAACTATGGCTACACCTTC. Protein sequence: CSAEQGNYGYTF.